These T cell receptor beta chains were read from a single sample in a study of blood T cells in healthy people across ages. Each CDR3 protein is one row after TCRdb ran MiXCR on the 5' RACE reads. The sample has 700,000 to 900,000 distinct CDR3 sequences, about 53% seen once. The sample taken for sequencing was blood. The receptors come from a man older than 75 in good health. CDR3s include the opening cysteine and the closing phenylalanine or tryptophan. The D gene is left open where the match is weak. Not all rows give a size; the values are once, few, many and, for expanded clones, a class.

D gene: TRBD1; J gene: TRBJ1-2; clone size: .; V gene: TRBV7-2; CDR3 DNA: TGTGCCAGCAGCTTAGAAGGAGGGGGCGAAGGTGGCTACACCTTC; CDR3 protein: CASSLEGGGEGGYTF
D gene: .; J gene: TRBJ2-6; clone size: .; V gene: TRBV20-1; CDR3 DNA: TGCAGTGCTAGGGGGGCTGGGGCCAACGTCCTGACTTTC; CDR3 protein: CSARGAGANVLTF
D gene: .; J gene: TRBJ2-1; clone size: few; V gene: TRBV6-2/TRBV6-3; CDR3 DNA: TGTGCCAGCAGTTACTCTACAGAGTACTCCTACAATGAGCAGTTCTTC; CDR3 protein: CASSYSTEYSYNEQFF
D gene: .; J gene: TRBJ2-7; clone size: few; V gene: TRBV20-1; CDR3 DNA: TGCAGTGCCACAAACCCGATCTACGAGCAGTACTTC; CDR3 protein: CSATNPIYEQYF
D gene: TRBD1; J gene: TRBJ1-2; clone size: once; V gene: TRBV20-1; CDR3 DNA: TGCAGTGCTAAGCGGACAGGGAGGACCTATGGCTACACCTTC; CDR3 protein: CSAKRTGRTYGYTF
D gene: .; J gene: TRBJ2-3; clone size: .; V gene: TRBV6-2/TRBV6-3; CDR3 DNA: TGTGCCAGCAATCCAAGCGGCGTCCCAACAGATACGCAGTATTTT; CDR3 protein: CASNPSGVPTDTQYF
D gene: .; J gene: TRBJ1-2; clone size: .; V gene: TRBV6-5; CDR3 DNA: TGTGCCGTCAGCCAGGGGACGGCCTACACCTTC; CDR3 protein: CAVSQGTAYTF
D gene: TRBD1; J gene: TRBJ1-2; clone size: .; V gene: TRBV15; CDR3 DNA: TGTGCCACCAGCAGAGATTACCCAGGACAGGGGGAAGGCTACACCTTC; CDR3 protein: CATSRDYPGQGEGYTF
D gene: .; J gene: TRBJ1-2; clone size: .; V gene: TRBV12-3/TRBV12-4; CDR3 DNA: TGTGCCAGCAGTTTATGGGGACTCTATGGCTACACCTTC; CDR3 protein: CASSLWGLYGYTF
D gene: .; J gene: TRBJ2-3; clone size: .; V gene: TRBV7-3; CDR3 DNA: TGTGCCAGCAGCTTAGGAGCTCCGGGACTAGATACGCAGTATTTT; CDR3 protein: CASSLGAPGLDTQYF
D gene: TRBD1; J gene: TRBJ1-2; clone size: many; V gene: TRBV9; CDR3 DNA: TGTGCCAGCAGCGTGGGGACAGGGGATTTCGGCTACACCTTC; CDR3 protein: CASSVGTGDFGYTF
D gene: .; J gene: TRBJ2-5; clone size: .; V gene: TRBV5-1; CDR3 DNA: TGCGCCAGCAGCCCCCACCTGGGGGTAACCGGTGAGACCCAGTACTTC; CDR3 protein: CASSPHLGVTGETQYF
D gene: TRBD1; J gene: TRBJ2-7; clone size: many; V gene: TRBV6-1; CDR3 DNA: TGTGCCAGCAGTTGGGACAGCTACGAGCAGTACTTC; CDR3 protein: CASSWDSYEQYF
D gene: .; J gene: TRBJ1-6; clone size: few; V gene: TRBV6-4; CDR3 DNA: TGTGCCAGCAGTGACCGACAGCATTCACCCCTCCACTTT; CDR3 protein: CASSDRQHSPLHF
D gene: .; J gene: TRBJ2-1; clone size: .; V gene: TRBV7-9; CDR3 DNA: TGTGCCAGCAGCTTAGAGTGGGACGCGAGCTCCTACAATGAGCAGTTCTTC; CDR3 protein: CASSLEWDASSYNEQFF
D gene: .; J gene: TRBJ2-7; clone size: many; V gene: TRBV7-8; CDR3 DNA: TGTGCCAGCAGCATTACTAGCTCCTACGAGCAGTACTTC; CDR3 protein: CASSITSSYEQYF
D gene: TRBD2; J gene: TRBJ2-3; clone size: .; V gene: TRBV5-5; CDR3 DNA: TGTGCCAGCAGCCAGGAGCGGGAGGGCACAGATACGCAGTATTTT; CDR3 protein: CASSQEREGTDTQYF
D gene: .; J gene: TRBJ2-5; clone size: .; V gene: TRBV20-1; CDR3 DNA: TGCAGTGCTATCCGGGACACCCAGGGGGAGACCCAGTACTTC; CDR3 protein: CSAIRDTQGETQYF
D gene: TRBD2; J gene: TRBJ2-3; clone size: .; V gene: TRBV28; CDR3 DNA: TGTGCCAGCTATGGCCCAATCAAGCGGGAGAGATACACAGATACGCAGTATTTT; CDR3 protein: CASYGPIKRERYTDTQYF
D gene: TRBD1; J gene: TRBJ1-2; clone size: .; V gene: TRBV7-8; CDR3 DNA: TGTGCCAGCAGCTATGGGGACAGAAACTATGGCTACACCTTC; CDR3 protein: CASSYGDRNYGYTF